This entry describes one TCR beta chain. The specificity of this receptor is unknown. No much larger clone exists at a distance of one base, and base qualities are not known. This record comes from a study of OX40 agonist ivuxolimab in advanced cancers. In the study overall: Ivuxolimab was an agonistic, fully human IgG2 monoclonal antibody directed against OX40 (CD134), a costimulatory receptor. Intravenous ivuxolimab was administered to patients every 2 weeks at six dose levels: 0.01, 0.1, 0.3, 1.5, 3 and 10 mg/kg. Of the roughly 54 patients in dose escalation, 19 had hepatocellular carcinoma, some 15 had melanoma, 9 had renal cell carcinoma and 9 had head and neck cancer. In the dose-escalation cohort, approximately 82% of patients were male, and the mean age was approximately 60 years, with a range of 23 to 79. Prior anti-PD-1, anti-PD-L1 or anti-CTLA-4 therapy was permitted, and checkpoint inhibitors had been received by approximately 39% of dose-escalation patients. Partial responses occurred in three dose-escalation patients: two with cutaneous melanoma and one with hepatocellular carcinoma. Peripheral TCRbeta sequencing aimed to test whether ivuxolimab altered TCR sequence diversity and caused clonal T-cell expansion. The paper describes the monotherapy dose-escalation part (N = 52 patients) of the phase I trial of ivuxolimab.

Genomic DNA was extracted from sorted cells for sequencing of the TCRbeta CDR3 region. TCRbeta CDR3 regions were sequenced using the immunoSEQ Assay. Imported from immuneACCESS, the table was reduced by TCRdb to in-frame sequences with V and J called. These copies leave out some clones; in studies compared against another copy, an unresolved V gene accounts for under half, and the cause of the remainder is not known. For this sample there are about 48,000 clones; over 75% appear just once. The top ten hold 10% to 15% of the sample. Patients with a history of autoimmune disease or receiving systemic immunosuppression were excluded from the trial. Peripheral blood for TCR sequencing was collected from all dose cohorts at baseline, on cycle 4 day 1, and on cycle 7 day 1. The samples were taken from a phase I, first-in-human, multicenter, open-label dose-escalation trial of ivuxolimab. Adults with locally advanced or metastatic head and neck squamous cell, hepatocellular, melanoma or renal cell carcinoma were enrolled in the trial. Before TCR sequencing, CD4+ and CD8+ T cells were separately sorted from peripheral blood.

Summary of the overall study and its limitations: Low levels of normalized T-cell clonal expansion were also seen in some nonresponding patients. Clonal expansion of both CD4+ and CD8+ blood T cells was observed from baseline to week 6 at doses 0.1 to 3.0 mg/kg. In partial responders in the 0.1-3.0 mg/kg groups, normalized peripheral clonal expansion was found to be among the lowest, especially among CD8+ T cells. After ivuxolimab, expanded clones were on average more numerous among CD8+ T cells than among CD4+ T cells. The antigen specificity of the clonally expanded peripheral T cells was not determined.

According to the germline V gene, CDR1 reads SQVTM and CDR2 reads ANQGSEA. Trimming leaves V shorter by 0 bases and J shorter by 7 bases, with the junction holding 5 bases beyond the gene matches. The CDR3, cysteine through phenylalanine, is 14 amino acids long. Only the CDR3 DNA is retained, 42 bases long and in frame from the first base. The rearranged chain carries TRBV29-1 and TRBJ2-1; TRBD2 lines up with 8 middle nucleotides. The receptor was derived from an adult with an advanced solid tumor such as melanoma, head and neck, liver or kidney cancer. The sample in question was CD4+ or CD8+ T cells sorted from blood, obtained in a trial of the OX40 agonist ivuxolimab. The nucleotide sequence reads TGCAGCGTTGAAGATGGCGGGGGGAGGAATGAGCAGTTCTTC. Its protein is CSVEDGGGRNEQFF.